This entry concerns a single TCR beta chain. Antigen: not known. The source of the sample is a study of T cells in Graves' hyperthyroidism and ophthalmopathy. Study findings and constraints: In blood, most of the thyroid clonotypes expanded above 0.001 were also present.

Diagnoses used clinical symptoms, serum thyroxine and TRAb, thyroid ultrasound and orbital computed tomography. It was RNA transcripts that yielded the amplified TCR beta CDR3 regions. The HTBI set primed first-round TCR CDR3 RT-PCR. Using its own MiXCR run on the multiplex PCR reads, TCRdb lists one record per CDR3 protein. The table includes more than 550,000 distinct CDR3 sequences, about 45% detected once. V was pared by 4 bases and J by 1 base, with 2 bases of the junction left unmatched. CDR3 length: 14 residues. In germline, CDR1 is LNHNV, CDR2 YYDKDF (reference sequence). The clonotype originates from an adult man with Graves' disease, either hyperthyroidism or ophthalmopathy (not recorded which). The chain employs TRBV15 and TRBJ1-2; TRBD1 matches 8 bases. The sample consisted of peripheral blood or thyroid tissue (not recorded which). This CDR3 is CATSTGGDNYGYTF. The CDR3 region has the DNA TGTGCCACCAGCACAGGGGGCGATAACTATGGCTACACCTTC.